Included here is one T cell receptor beta chain sequence, with context. The target antigen is unknown. This sample is drawn from a study of shared clonotypes between healthy human individuals. Here immunoSEQ multiplex PCR was the method, and the copy in TCRdb shows in-frame clones only, minus some. This sample has approximately 2,300,000 clones, with 85% to 95% found just once. Whole-study results and caveats: Approximately 5% of naive CD4 clonotypes were shared across four donors. Naive subsets typically showed greater estimated richness than memory subsets.

V lost 4 bases and J 5 bases, leaving 10 bases between the germline ends. Germline V gene data show CDR1 as SGDLS and CDR2 as YYNGEE. The CDR3 length is 13 residues. The sample was naive CD4+ T cells from PBMCs. Regarding subset: CD45RA+ positively selected. This receptor was identified in a man aged 18 to 29 in good health. Some clones in this sample may be carry-over from other donors' samples. The rearrangement joins TRBV9 to TRBJ2-4; D unresolved. The CDR3 coding sequence is TGTGCCAGCAGCAAGGCAGCAGAAAACATTCAGTACTTC. Translated: CASSKAAENIQYF.